This TCR beta chain is drawn from a study of cytomegalovirus exposure and HLA in healthy donors. Study-wide points: Analysis was carried out at a later point, and it linked a missense DCLRE1C variant to TCR beta V- and J-gene trimming. Per published accounts, TCR beta sequences correctly predicted the HLA-A and HLA-B alleles of most subjects. Cytomegalovirus-associated status was assigned to 150 or so TCR beta chains. A later look showed TCR association rates differing by HLA locus, highest for DRB1 and lowest for HLA-C.

Looked up from germline, CDR1 is SGHRS and CDR2 is YFSETQ. This CDR3 contains 14 residues. Trimming stripped 0 bases from V and 3 bases from J, with 9 bases between. In this sample, this clone turned up a few times. The antigen is unknown. Vbeta (60) and Jbeta (13) primers were used in the PCR. Assay: immunoSEQ multiplex PCR; the TCRdb copy retains only in-frame clones and omits some. The sample shows some 100,000 clones, 77% of them seen only once. Sequenced sample: PBMCs. The gene calls are TRBV5-1 and TRBJ1-1; no clear D gene. The sequence came from a man aged 50 to 60 in good health and CMV-seropositive. CDR3 DNA: TGCGCCAGCAGCTTGGCTGGGCGGGACACTGAAGCTTTCTTT. Translated: CASSLAGRDTEAFF.